Listed here are 27 T cell receptor beta chains from one sample, sequenced in a study of shared clonotypes between healthy human individuals. Sequencing used immunoSEQ multiplex PCR; TCRdb keeps in-frame clones, though not all of them. The table includes more than 2 million clones, approximately 96% detected once. Sequencing was done on a sample of naive CD4+ T cells sorted from blood. This sample's subset: CD45RA+ positively selected. The receptors originated from a young man in good health.

The V and J genes are TRBV30 and TRBJ1-5; the D gene is possibly TRBD1 (6 bases). V lost 5 bases to trimming and J lost 3 bases, with 11 bases between them. The CDR3 covers 13 residues. Per germline, CDR1 GTSNPN and CDR2 SVGIG (reference sequence). This CDR3 is CAWADRNNQPQHF. DNA for the CDR3: TGTGCCTGGGCCGACAGGAACAATCAGCCCCAGCATTTT.

The chain employs TRBV28 and TRBJ2-7, with a weak D call TRBD2 (6 bases). CDR1 is MDHEN and CDR2 is SYDVKM in the germline V gene. V dropped 9 bases and J dropped 3 bases, with 12 bases sitting between them. This CDR3 spans 12 amino acids. In DNA form, the CDR3 reads TGTGCCAGTACGGGACTGGGCTACGAGCAGTACTTC. Translated, it gives CASTGLGYEQYF.

As DNA, the CDR3 is TGCGCCAGCAGCTTGGGTAGCGGGGGGGCCGAAGATACGCAGTATTTT. This codes for CASSLGSGGAEDTQYF. The gene calls are TRBV5-1 and TRBJ2-3; TRBD2 matches at 11 bases. V lost 0 bases to trimming and J lost 5 bases; unmatched junction nucleotides: 5. Germline V CDR1 and CDR2: SGHRS, YFSETQ. The CDR3 extends over 16 amino acids.

CDR3 in amino acids: CASSEDIHQETQYF. The DNA of the CDR3 is TGTGCCAGCAGTGAAGATATCCACCAAGAGACCCAGTACTTC. The rearrangement uses TRBV6-1 and TRBJ2-5; D is uncertain. CDR3 length: 14 amino acids. V was clipped by 1 base and J by 0 bases, with 6 bases between them. The V gene's germline CDR1 is MNHNS and CDR2 SASEGT.

In its sample, this clone was seen once. The sample contains more than one DNA sequence encoding this CDR3. The chain has TRBV6-5 and TRBJ2-7; either TRBD1 or TRBD2 may fit D (5 bases each). There are 15 residues in the CDR3. Germline-derived CDR1 and CDR2 are MNHEY and SVGAGI. V shed 0 bases and J shed 3 bases, with 12 bases lying between them. CDR3 DNA: TGTGCCAGCAGTTACTCGAGAGGGGCCGGCTACGAGCAGTACTTC. This encodes CASSYSRGAGYEQYF.

The chain combines TRBV7-6 with TRBJ2-3; TRBD1 agrees at 11 bases. The germline CDR1 and CDR2 sequences are SGHVS and FNYEAQ. The length of the CDR3 is 18 residues. Trimming took 6 bases from V and 4 from J; bases not matched to a gene: 15. DNA of the CDR3: TGTGCCAGCAGTCCACGGACAGGGGGCGCCTGGTTCTCAGATACGCAGTATTTT. It encodes CASSPRTGGAWFSDTQYF.

The sample holds one count of this clone. The chain recombines TRBV18 with TRBJ1-2; D unresolved. The CDR3 has 17 residues. V was trimmed by 0 bases and J by 6 bases, leaving 20 bases between them. Germline values: CDR1 KGHSH, CDR2 LQKENI. The CDR3 region has the DNA TGTGCCAGCTCACCACCAACCGTTTATTTTGGGTTAAATGGCTACACCTTC. Translating gives CASSPPTVYFGLNGYTF.

The chain combines TRBV7-2 with TRBJ2-7; perhaps D is TRBD1 or TRBD2 (5 bases each). V was shortened by 8 bases and J by 3 bases, with 20 bases between the two germline ends. Germline CDR1 is SGHTA and CDR2 is FQGNSA. There are 15 residues in the CDR3. CDR3 protein: CASRPSRAGSYEQYF. The CDR3 DNA follows: TGTGCCAGCCGCCCAAGCCGGGCAGGGAGCTACGAGCAGTACTTC.

A single count supports this clone. This rearrangement joins TRBV30 to TRBJ1-6; 11 positions agree with TRBD1. Germline V gene sequence: CDR1 GTSNPN, CDR2 SVGIG (reference sequence). CDR3 length: 15 residues. The V gene end was trimmed by 5 bases and the J gene end by 5 bases; junction bases not matched to a gene: 5. CDR3 nucleotides: TGTGCCTGGGGAGGACAGGGGGCGAATAATTCACCCCTCCACTTT. Residues: CAWGGQGANNSPLHF.

Only one count was recorded for this clone. Other nucleotide sequences in the sample specify the same CDR3. This chain connects TRBV27 to TRBJ2-7; D uncertain. Trimming removed 3 bases at V and 0 bases at J, with 6 bases between. CDR1 and CDR2 (germline): MNHEY, SMNVEV (reference sequence). The CDR3 consists of 13 residues. The CDR3 region has the DNA TGTGCCAGCAGTTTCTCCGCCTCCTACGAGCAGTACTTC. Protein: CASSFSASYEQYF.

This clone was recorded only once. J is TRBJ2-7 and V is TRBV7-9; 7 bases map to TRBD2. V shed 1 base, J shed 6 bases, and the junction held 6 bases outside the gene matches. The germline gives CDR1 SEHNR, CDR2 FQNEAQ (reference sequence). There are 14 residues in the CDR3. CDR3 sequence reads: CASSLGRRGTEQYF. CDR3 nucleotides: TGTGCCAGCAGCTTAGGAAGGCGGGGGACCGAGCAGTACTTC.

This sequence joins TRBV2 and TRBJ2-2; a weak D match, TRBD2 (6 bases). CDR1 and CDR2 from the germline V gene are SNHLY and FYNNEI. The V and J ends lost 2 bases and 1 base respectively, with 11 bases between them. The CDR3 is 16 residues long. The CDR3: CASSELGGLNTGELFF. The CDR3 region has the DNA TGTGCCAGCAGTGAATTGGGGGGATTGAACACCGGGGAGCTGTTTTTT.

The chain combines TRBV7-3 with TRBJ2-5; D gene ambiguous. The CDR3 is 15 residues long. Deletions cut 1 base from V and 5 bases from J, with 14 bases between. The germline CDR1 and CDR2 sequences are SGHTA and FQGTGA. CDR3 DNA: TGTGCCAGCAGCTTAAGGGCAGACCTTCGGGAGACCCAGTACTTC. Amino acids: CASSLRADLRETQYF.

The J gene is TRBJ1-4, the V gene TRBV5-6; D ambiguous. The CDR3 consists of 13 residues. The germline gives CDR1 SGHDT, CDR2 YYEEEE. Trimming took off 3 bases at V and 10 bases at J, with 13 bases between the two ends. CDR3 bases: TGTGCCAGCAGCTCCTATAGCGGGCCAAAACTGTTTTTT. This codes for CASSSYSGPKLFF. Filled out from reference TRBV5-6 and TRBJ1-4, the complete variable domain reads DAGVTQSPTHLIKTRGQQVTLRCSPKSGHDTVSWYQQALGQGPQFIFQYYEEEERQRGNFPDRFSGHQFPNYSSELNVNALLLGDSALYLCASSSYSGPKLFFGSGTQLSVL.

The chain recombines TRBV25-1 with TRBJ2-7, with TRBD2 matching over 9 bases. The CDR3 length is 17 residues. Germline V lookup: CDR1 MGHDK, CDR2 SYGVNS. With 2 bases clipped from V and 7 bases from J, the junction kept 15 bases outside the gene matches. For the CDR3, the DNA is TGTGCCAGCAGTGAAACGACTAGCGGCTTCCTTCCAGGGGAGCAGTACTTC. Translation gives CASSETTSGFLPGEQYF.

The chain uses TRBV7-8 and TRBJ2-2; 7 nucleotides match TRBD2. The CDR3 is made up of 15 amino acids. From germline, CDR1 is SGHVS and CDR2 FQNEAQ. The junction had 5 bases not matched to a gene; V was cut back by 0 bases and J by 7 bases. CDR3 DNA: TGTGCCAGCAGCTTAGCGGGAGGGCCGAACGGGGAGCTGTTTTTT. It encodes CASSLAGGPNGELFF.

In DNA, the CDR3 is TGTGCCAGCAGCCCCCGCTTTGAGACAGGTGCGGGGTCCTTTGCCAAAAACATTCAGTACTTC. Residues: CASSPRFETGAGSFAKNIQYF. The chain uses TRBV27 and TRBJ2-4, with D possibly being TRBD1 or TRBD2 (6 bases each). Germline CDR1 MNHEY, CDR2 SMNVEV (reference sequence). The V and J ends lost 6 bases and 1 base respectively, with 31 bases between them. The CDR3 runs to 21 residues.

Concerning this clone: Other nucleotide sequences in the sample specify the same CDR3. This chain uses TRBV28 with TRBJ1-2, with D possibly TRBD1 on 5 matching bases. The germline CDR1 and CDR2 sequences are MDHEN and SYDVKM. This CDR3 region has 13 residues. Trimming cost V 5 bases and J 4 bases, with 11 bases left between them. CDR3: CASSLDGGYGYTF. In DNA, the CDR3 is TGTGCCAGCAGTCTCGACGGGGGCTATGGCTACACCTTC.

As concerns this clone: Other nucleotide sequences from this sample produce the same CDR3. The chain couples TRBV6-6 to TRBJ1-5; D remains ambiguous. With 2 bases removed from V and 7 bases from J, the gap between germline ends came to 6 bases. There are 12 residues in the CDR3. Per germline, CDR1 MNHNY and CDR2 SVGAGI (reference sequence). The CDR3 region has the DNA TGTGCCAGCAGTTACGTCGGGCAGCCCCAGCATTTT. This sequence encodes CASSYVGQPQHF.

On this clone itself: The sample contains more than one DNA sequence encoding this CDR3. The J gene is TRBJ2-7, the V gene TRBV30; D is ambiguous. V lost 0 bases and J lost 0, with 9 bases in between. Germline CDR1 is GTSNPN and CDR2 is SVGIG (reference sequence). The CDR3 length is 14 residues. CDR3 bases: TGTGCCTGGAGTGTACGGGTGAGCTCCTACGAGCAGTACTTC. This encodes CAWSVRVSSYEQYF. Full variable domain (rest looked up from reference TRBV30 and TRBJ2-7): SQTIHQWPATLVQPVGSPLSLECTVEGTSNPNLYWYRQAAGRGLQLLFYSVGIGQISSEVPQNLSASRPQDRQFILSSKKLLLSDSGFYLCAWSVRVSSYEQYFGPGTRLTVT.

J is TRBJ1-1 and V is TRBV4-2; 7 bases agree with TRBD1. This CDR3 comprises 16 residues. Per the germline V gene, CDR1 is LGHNA and CDR2 is YNFKEQ. V lost 2 bases, J lost 1 base, and 7 bases stayed unmatched. Here the CDR3 DNA reads TGTGCCAGCAGCCAATCGAACAGGGGAACGAACACTGAAGCTTTCTTT. Encoded protein: CASSQSNRGTNTEAFF.

Points on this clone: This same CDR3 is encoded by further DNA sequences in the sample. The chain uses TRBV5-1 and TRBJ1-6; D ambiguous. The CDR3 consists of 14 residues. Germline CDR1 reads SGHRS; CDR2 reads YFSETQ. V dropped 0 bases and J dropped 4 bases, with 5 bases sitting between them. Here the CDR3 DNA reads TGCGCCAGCAGCTTGGACCAGTATAATTCACCCCTCCACTTT. Protein sequence: CASSLDQYNSPLHF.

The chain carries TRBV7-6 and TRBJ2-7; D is unclear. There are 13 residues in the CDR3. Germline V gene data show CDR1 as SGHVS and CDR2 as FNYEAQ. V was cut by 1 base and J by 2 bases, with 6 bases left in between. CDR3 region: CASSLGVPYEQYF. The CDR3 coding sequence is TGTGCCAGCAGCTTAGGCGTACCCTACGAGCAGTACTTC.

CDR3 protein: CASSLVAGGKNGQYF. In DNA, the CDR3 is TGTGCCAGCAGCTTAGTGGCAGGGGGCAAGAACGGGCAGTACTTC. The chain carries TRBV7-9 and TRBJ2-7, with 8 bases that match TRBD1. The germline CDR1 and CDR2 sequences are SEHNR and FQNEAQ (reference sequence). V was clipped by 1 base and J by 9 bases; unmatched bases: 11. This CDR3 is built from 15 residues.

For this clone: In the same sample, other DNA sequences code for this CDR3. The chain has TRBV30 and TRBJ2-3; D perhaps matches TRBD2 (7 bases). In germline, CDR1 is GTSNPN, CDR2 SVGIG (reference sequence). Trimming removed 4 bases at V and 2 bases at J, with 10 bases between. CDR3 length equals 13 residues. The CDR3, as DNA: TGTGCCTGGATGGCGGGGGCCACAGATACGCAGTATTTT. Translated: CAWMAGATDTQYF.

The chain is built from TRBV5-1 and TRBJ1-4; 11 positions match TRBD1. There are 16 residues in the CDR3. CDR1 is SGHRS, CDR2 YFSETQ, per germline. The trim removed 1 base at V and 2 bases at J, leaving 1 base unmatched. The CDR3 nucleotides read TGCGCCAGCAGCTTGAGGACAGGGGGCACTAATGAAAAACTGTTTTTT. Encoded protein: CASSLRTGGTNEKLFF.

In its sample, this clone was seen once. The rearrangement links TRBV30 to TRBJ2-3; D ambiguous. The CDR3 length is 15 residues. The germline V gene has CDR1 GTSNPN and CDR2 SVGIG (reference sequence). The V and J ends lost 3 bases and 0 bases respectively, with 13 bases between them. The CDR3 sequence is CAWRSAGLSTDTQYF. The CDR3 DNA is TGTGCCTGGAGATCGGCAGGCCTTAGCACAGATACGCAGTATTTT.